One T cell receptor (beta chain) is described in this entry. The record originates from a study of blood T cell repertoires in COVID-19. Across the whole study: COVID-19 samples, acute and convalescent, were from the United States, Italy and Spain. PBMCs, B-cell-depleted T cells, or T cells were the source of the cDNA or gDNA that made up the material.

Per the authors' pipeline: How many nucleated cells were present was estimated from reference gene primer amplification. Repertoires were generated with immunoSEQ multiplex PCR, while TCRdb's copy carries only in-frame clones and drops some. The V and J calls and clone size are taken from that table; D and trimming were inferred from the DNA. Of around 40,000 clones in the sample, approximately 87% were seen once. The CDR3 spans 13 residues. The germline V and J ends were trimmed by 5 bases and 3 bases, with 11 bases remaining between them. Per germline, CDR1 MGHRA and CDR2 YSYEKL. The specimen was peripheral blood. This chain uses TRBV4-1 with TRBJ2-7; D may be TRBD2 (5 bases). The receptor's source is a man in his forties or fifties with COVID-19, enrolled during active disease. The CDR3 sequence: CASSIGLRYEQYF. Written as DNA, the CDR3 is TGCGCCAGCAGCATCGGACTCCGCTACGAGCAGTACTTC.